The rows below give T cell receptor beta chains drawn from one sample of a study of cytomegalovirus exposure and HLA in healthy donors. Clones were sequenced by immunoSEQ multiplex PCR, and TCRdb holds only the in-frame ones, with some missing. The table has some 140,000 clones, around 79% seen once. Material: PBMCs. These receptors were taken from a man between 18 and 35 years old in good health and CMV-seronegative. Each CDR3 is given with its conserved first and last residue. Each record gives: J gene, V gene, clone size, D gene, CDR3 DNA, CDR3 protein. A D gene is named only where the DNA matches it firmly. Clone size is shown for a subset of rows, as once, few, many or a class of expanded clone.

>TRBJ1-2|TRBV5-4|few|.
TGTGCCAGCAGCTGGGAGAGGTATGGCTACACCTTC
CASSWERYGYTF
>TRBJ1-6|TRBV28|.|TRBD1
TGTGCCAGCAGGACAGGGCTTGTTTCACCCCTCCACTTT
CASRTGLVSPLHF
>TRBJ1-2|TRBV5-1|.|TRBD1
TGCGCCAGCAGCCCAGGGACAGGTGGGGGCTACACCTTC
CASSPGTGGGYTF
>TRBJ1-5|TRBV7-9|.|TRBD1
TGTGCCAGCAGCTTGGGGGCAGGGGGCAGAAATCAGCCCCAGCATTTT
CASSLGAGGRNQPQHF
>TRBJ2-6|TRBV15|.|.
TGTGCCACCAGCGGTGGGGCCAACGGCCTGACTTTC
CATSGGANGLTF
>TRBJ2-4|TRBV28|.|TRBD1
TGTGCCAGCAGTAGGGACAGGGCTCGGGGAAACATTCAGTACTTC
CASSRDRARGNIQYF
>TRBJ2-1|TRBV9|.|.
TGTGCCAGCAGCGTAGCTTTGGGGGGGGGCCGGGAGCAGTTCTTC
CASSVALGGGREQFF
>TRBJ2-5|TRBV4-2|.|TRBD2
TGTGCCAGCAGCCTATCCGGGCTAGCGGGGGGGCCGAAGACCCAGTACTTC
CASSLSGLAGGPKTQYF
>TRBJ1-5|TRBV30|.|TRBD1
TGTGCCTGGAGTTGGGGACAGGGTGTTCTAGCGCCCCAGCATTTT
CAWSWGQGVLAPQHF
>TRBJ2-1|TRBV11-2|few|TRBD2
TGTGCCAGCAGCTTAGGCGGGGGGTCTCGGAATGAGCAGTTCTTC
CASSLGGGSRNEQFF
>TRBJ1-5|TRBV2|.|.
TGTGCCAGCACCGACAGGCTTTATAGCAATCAGCCCCAGCATTTT
CASTDRLYSNQPQHF
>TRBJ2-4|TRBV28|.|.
TGTGCCAGCAGTCCCCAGGGAGCCAAAAACATTCAGTACTTC
CASSPQGAKNIQYF
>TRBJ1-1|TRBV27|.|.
TGTGCCAGCAGCGGACACTCGGGGGGATTTGGCACTGAAGCTTTCTTT
CASSGHSGGFGTEAFF
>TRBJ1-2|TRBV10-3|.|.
TGTGCCATCACGGGGGGGCAAGACTATGGCTACACCTTC
CAITGGQDYGYTF
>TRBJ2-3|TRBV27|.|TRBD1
TGTGCCAGCTCTTCCCTGGACAGGGGGTCAGATACGCAGTATTTT
CASSSLDRGSDTQYF
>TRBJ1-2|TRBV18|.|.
TGTGCCAGCTCACCGGCGGTTGATAACTATGGCTACACCTTC
CASSPAVDNYGYTF
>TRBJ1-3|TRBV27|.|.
TGTGCCAGCAGTTTACTCGGAGGGGCTGGAAACACCATATATTTT
CASSLLGGAGNTIYF
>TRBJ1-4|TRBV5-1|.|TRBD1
TGCGCCAGCAGCTCGGGACAGCTTAATGAAAAACTGTTTTTT
CASSSGQLNEKLFF
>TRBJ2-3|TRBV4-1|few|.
TGCGCCAGCAGACTAGTCCCTAGGGGGTCAGAAGATACGCAGTATTTT
CASRLVPRGSEDTQYF
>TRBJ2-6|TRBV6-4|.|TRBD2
TGTGCCAGCGGCGGGGGGTCTGGGGCCAACGGCCTGACTTTC
CASGGGSGANGLTF
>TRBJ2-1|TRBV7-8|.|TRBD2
TGTGCCAGCAGCTTAGGGCTCGCGGGGGTGGTTTACAATGAGCAGTTCTTC
CASSLGLAGVVYNEQFF
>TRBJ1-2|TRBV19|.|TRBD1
TGTGCCAGTAGTGTCAGAGGACAGGGGTATGGCTACACCTTC
CASSVRGQGYGYTF
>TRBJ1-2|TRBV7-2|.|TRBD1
TGTGCCAGCAGCTTCGACAGGGTCCATGGCTACACCTTC
CASSFDRVHGYTF
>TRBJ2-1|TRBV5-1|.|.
TGCGCCAGCAGCTTCAGGGGGGACAATGAGCAGTTCTTC
CASSFRGDNEQFF
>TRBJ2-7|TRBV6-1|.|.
TGTGCCACCAACACAGGGCTAGGAGTTCCCTACGAGCAGTACTTC
CATNTGLGVPYEQYF
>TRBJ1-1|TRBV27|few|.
TGTGCCAGCAGTAACACGGGTACTGAAGCTTTCTTT
CASSNTGTEAFF
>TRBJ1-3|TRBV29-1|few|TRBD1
TGCAGCGTTTCCTCCGGGACAGGGTTATCGGGAAACACCATATATTTT
CSVSSGTGLSGNTIYF
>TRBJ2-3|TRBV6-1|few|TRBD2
TGTGCCATCTTGCCGGGGGGGGGTAATTTAGATACGCAGTATTTT
CAILPGGGNLDTQYF
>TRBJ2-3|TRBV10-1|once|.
TGCGCCAGCAGTGACCCCCTGTCCAGTTCTAGCACAGATACGCAGTATTTT
CASSDPLSSSSTDTQYF
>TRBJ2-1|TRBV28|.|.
TGTGCCAGCAGCCCGGCGGGGGCCTCCTACAATGAGCAGTTCTTC
CASSPAGASYNEQFF
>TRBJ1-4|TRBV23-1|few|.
TGCGCCAGCAGATTACGGGGGTCCAGAACCGACGATGAAAAACTGTTTTTT
CASRLRGSRTDDEKLFF
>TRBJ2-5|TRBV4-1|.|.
TGCGCCAGCAGCCTTCGGGACTCCCCCGGGGAGACCCAGTACTTC
CASSLRDSPGETQYF
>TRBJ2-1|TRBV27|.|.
TGTGCCAGCAGTTCCCTATCAAACAGGCATGAGCAGTTCTTC
CASSSLSNRHEQFF
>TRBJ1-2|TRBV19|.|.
TGTGCCAGTAGTGACGCCGGATCGCGGGGAGACTATGGCTACACCTTC
CASSDAGSRGDYGYTF
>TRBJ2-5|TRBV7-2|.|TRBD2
TGTGCCAGCAGCTTAGTATCTACTAGCGGGGGGGCAATGGAGACCCAGTACTTC
CASSLVSTSGGAMETQYF
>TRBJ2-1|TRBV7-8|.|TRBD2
TGTGCCGGGGGGGGGTCCTACAATGAGCAGTTCTTC
CAGGGSYNEQFF
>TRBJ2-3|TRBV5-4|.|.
TGTGCCAGCAGCTTGGACTGGGATACGCAGTATTTT
CASSLDWDTQYF
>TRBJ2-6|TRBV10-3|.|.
TGTGCCATCAGTGAGACAGGGTCAGGGGCCAACGTCCTGACTTTC
CAISETGSGANVLTF
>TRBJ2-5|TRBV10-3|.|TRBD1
TGTGCCATCAGTGAGGACAGGGGAATTAGCCAAGAGACCCAGTACTTC
CAISEDRGISQETQYF
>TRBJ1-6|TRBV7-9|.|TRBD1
TGTGCCAGCGGCCGGACAGGGAGGAATTCACCCCTCCACTTT
CASGRTGRNSPLHF
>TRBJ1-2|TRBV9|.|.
TGTGCCAGCAGCCCCCGGACAGTCTATGGCTACACCTTC
CASSPRTVYGYTF
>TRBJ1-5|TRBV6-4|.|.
TGTGCCAGCAGTGCTACCCAGGGGATCAATCAGCCCCAGCATTTT
CASSATQGINQPQHF
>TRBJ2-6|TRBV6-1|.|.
TGTGCCTGCAGGAACTTTGGGGCCAACGGCCTGACTTTC
CACRNFGANGLTF
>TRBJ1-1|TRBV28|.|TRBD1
TGTGCCAGCAGTTTAAGGGGGAGGACAGGGAAGAACACTGAAGCTTTCTTT
CASSLRGRTGKNTEAFF
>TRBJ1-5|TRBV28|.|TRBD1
TGTGCCAGCAGTTCCGAGGGGGCAGGTCAGCCCCAGCATTTT
CASSSEGAGQPQHF
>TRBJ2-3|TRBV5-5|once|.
TGTGCCAGCAGCTCTGAGTGGGGGGCAGATACGCAGTATTTT
CASSSEWGADTQYF
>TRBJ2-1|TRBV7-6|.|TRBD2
TGTGCCAGCAGCTTATATATAAGCGGGGGATCCTACAATGAGCAGTTCTTC
CASSLYISGGSYNEQFF
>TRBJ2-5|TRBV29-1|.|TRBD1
TGCAGCGTTGAAGAAGGCCGGGACAGGGGGACCCAGTACTTC
CSVEEGRDRGTQYF
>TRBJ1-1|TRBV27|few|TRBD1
TGTGCCAGCATGACAGGGGGCTTATCGGCTTTCTTT
CASMTGGLSAFF
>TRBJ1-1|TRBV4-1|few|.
TGCGCCAGCAGCCAAGACTTCAGAATTGAAGCTTTCTTT
CASSQDFRIEAFF
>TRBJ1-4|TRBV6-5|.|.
TGTGCCAGCAGTTACTCACACAGAGCTAATGAAAAACTGTTTTTT
CASSYSHRANEKLFF
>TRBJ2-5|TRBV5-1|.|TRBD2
TGCGCCAGCAGCTTGGGCCGGGGGGGCCAAGAGACCCAGTACTTC
CASSLGRGGQETQYF